The rows below give T cell receptor beta chains drawn from one sample of a study of OX40 agonist ivuxolimab in advanced cancers. Method: immunoSEQ multiplex PCR; TCRdb's copy keeps in-frame clones and lacks some. Of about 9,100 clones in the sample, around 70% were seen once. This sample comprised CD4+ or CD8+ T cells sorted from blood, obtained in a trial of the OX40 agonist ivuxolimab. The receptors were sampled from an adult with an advanced solid tumor such as melanoma, head and neck, liver or kidney cancer. Both conserved end residues are part of each CDR3. Each record gives: V gene, clone size, D gene, J gene, CDR3 DNA, CDR3 protein. D genes are given only for firm matches. A clone size is listed for some rows: how often the clone was seen (once, few, many), or a class if it is expanded.

TRBV20-1	-	-	TRBJ2-1	TGCAGTGCCCGGGACAATGAGCAGTTCTTC	CSARDNEQFF
TRBV30	once	-	TRBJ1-2	TGTGCCTGGAGTGTGGGGGTGGGCGGCTACACCTTC	CAWSVGVGGYTF
TRBV5-6	-	-	TRBJ2-1	TGTGCCAGCAGCCCCTCGACAACGAATGAGCAGTTCTTC	CASSPSTTNEQFF
TRBV9	many	-	TRBJ1-1	TGTGCCAGCAGCCTAGGACAGTTGAACACTGAAGCTTTCTTT	CASSLGQLNTEAFF
TRBV7-9	-	TRBD1	TRBJ1-6	TGTGCCAGCAGACAGGACAGGGGGTCCTATAATTCACCCCTCCACTTT	CASRQDRGSYNSPLHF
TRBV27	-	TRBD2	TRBJ2-5	TGTGCCAGCAGTTTATGGACTAGCGGTCAAGAGACCCAGTACTTC	CASSLWTSGQETQYF
TRBV2	few	-	TRBJ1-1	TGTGCCAGCAGCGCTATGGAGGTCTCCCCTGGTGAAGCTTTCTTT	CASSAMEVSPGEAFF
TRBV6-1	few	-	TRBJ2-3	TGTGCCAGCAGTGAAGTCGGCGGGAGCACAGATACGCAGTATTTT	CASSEVGGSTDTQYF
TRBV4-1	once	TRBD1	TRBJ2-5	TGCGCCAGCAGCCAAGATGGGACAGGGGGGGAGACCCAGTACTTC	CASSQDGTGGETQYF
TRBV4-2	-	-	TRBJ2-7	TGTGCCAGCAGAAACCTAGGGGGTTCCTACGAGCAGTACTTC	CASRNLGGSYEQYF
TRBV28	-	-	TRBJ1-1	TGTGCCAGCAGGGCGACGGGGGGCGCTTTGAACACTGAAGCTTTCTTT	CASRATGGALNTEAFF
TRBV5-4	once	TRBD2	TRBJ2-2	TGTGCCAGCAGCTCGACCAGCGGGGGGAACACCGGGGAGCTGTTTTTT	CASSSTSGGNTGELFF
TRBV10-3	few	-	TRBJ2-7	TGTGCCATCAGTGTGGGGTACGAGCAGTACTTC	CAISVGYEQYF
TRBV5-6	-	TRBD1	TRBJ2-4	TGTGCCAGCGGCGACTCTCAGACAGGGCCCCTCGCCAAAAGCATTCAGTACTTC	CASGDSQTGPLAKSIQYF
TRBV7-8	few	-	TRBJ2-3	TGTGCCAGCGGCAACTCAGATACGCAGTATTTT	CASGNSDTQYF
TRBV2	-	TRBD1	TRBJ2-7	TGTGCCAGGTTGACAGGGCCAGGGGAGCAGTACTTC	CARLTGPGEQYF
TRBV2	once	-	TRBJ2-7	TGTGCCAGCTTTTCCGCCTCCTACGAGCAGTACTTC	CASFSASYEQYF
TRBV4-1	-	-	TRBJ2-7	TGCGCCAGCAGGCCGGTTTCCGGGGGTGTACACGAGCAGTACTTC	CASRPVSGGVHEQYF
TRBV6-5	-	-	TRBJ2-3	TGTGCCAGCACGACGGGGCGGGGCCCAGATACGCAGTATTTT	CASTTGRGPDTQYF
TRBV11-3	-	-	TRBJ2-1	TGTGCCAGCAGCGGGGTTACCCCCGTCAATGAGCAGTTCTTC	CASSGVTPVNEQFF
TRBV7-9	-	-	TRBJ2-1	TGTGCCAGCAGCTTAGCTGGGAACCGCAATGAGCAGTTCTTC	CASSLAGNRNEQFF
TRBV6-4	few	-	TRBJ2-6	TGTGCCAGCAGTGACTCTAGCTCTGGGGCCAACGTCCTGACTTTC	CASSDSSSGANVLTF
TRBV5-4	-	TRBD2	TRBJ2-3	TGTGCCAGCAGCACGAGCGGGAGGACAGATACGCAGTATTTT	CASSTSGRTDTQYF